The following is a T cell receptor (beta chain) sequence with its context. Its binding antigen is unknown. Per-base quality was not reported, and no clone a single base away is much larger than it. This entry comes from a study of response to subunit inactivated influenza vaccine (dated by TCRdb to between 2017 and 2018). For the wider study: The study used deep quantitative T cell receptor repertoire profiling to track responses to a trivalent subunit inactivated influenza vaccine. General findings and caveats noted by the study authors: According to the authors, only a limited number of new T cells may be recruited by each seasonal influenza vaccination.

Library preparation was by RT-PCR. Sequencing used an Illumina HiSeq 2500. TCRdb applied fastp at Q25 and MiXCR to the public reads, then kept only in-frame beta chains. Duplicate CDR3 protein sequences are folded into a single record with the most common DNA and genes. The sample table lists around 710,000 distinct CDR3 sequences, around 14% of them with a count of one. In total, the top ten clones hold 5.5% to 7% of the sample. V and J are truncated by 8 bases and 6 bases respectively, leaving an intervening sequence of 23 bases. For CDR1 and CDR2, the germline V gene (reference sequence) lists LNHDA and SQIVND. From the cysteine through the phenylalanine, the CDR3 covers 15 amino acids. The DNA shown is the 45-base CDR3, in frame from base 1.

The sequence was obtained from a man in his fifties or sixties who received an inactivated influenza vaccine. Donor details come from another sample of the same person, matched by shared clones. The chain uses TRBV19 and TRBJ2-7, with TRBD2 tentatively as D gene (7 bases match). Sequencing used PBMCs from blood, obtained less than 15 days before vaccination. The DNA reads as follows: TGTGCCAGTTCCCCTACCGGGGGGCCGTGGGGCGAGCAGTACTTC. Its protein reads: CASSPTGGPWGEQYF. Outside the CDR3, residues come from the reference TRBV19 and TRBJ2-7 proteins, so the full variable domain is: DGGITQSPKYLFRKEGQNVTLSCEQNLNHDAMYWYRQDPGQGLRLIYYSQIVNDFQKGDIAEGYSVSREKKESFPLTVTSAQKNPTAFYLCASSPTGGPWGEQYFGPGTRLTVT.